These T cell receptor beta chains were read from a single sample in a study of cytomegalovirus exposure and HLA in healthy donors. The repertoire was sequenced with immunoSEQ multiplex PCR; TCRdb's copy has only in-frame clones and lacks some. The table lists hundreds of thousands of clones, about 75% of them singletons. Sequenced sample: PBMCs. The receptor set was obtained from a man aged 18 to 30 in good health and CMV-seronegative. Both conserved end residues are part of each CDR3. A D gene is named only where the DNA matches it firmly. Size values are once, few and many counts, or a class for expanded clones, and some rows have none.

>TRBV27|.|TRBJ1-2|.|16
CASSSGQHPLNYGYTF
TGTGCCAGCAGTTCAGGACAGCATCCCCTTAACTATGGCTACACCTTC
>TRBV27|.|TRBJ1-2|.|13
CASSASGYRGYTF
TGTGCCAGCAGTGCCTCAGGGTATCGTGGCTACACCTTC
>TRBV19|few|TRBJ2-2|TRBD1|15
CASSIPRQGSGELFF
TGTGCCAGTAGTATCCCCCGACAGGGCTCCGGGGAGCTGTTTTTT
>TRBV6-1|.|TRBJ1-6|.|18
CASSEVQGPAVNNSPLHF
TGTGCCAGCAGTGAAGTCCAGGGCCCCGCGGTCAATAATTCACCCCTCCATTTT
>TRBV6-5|.|TRBJ2-3|TRBD2|14
CASSSGLAADTQYF
TGTGCCAGCAGTTCGGGACTAGCCGCAGATACGCAGTATTTT
>TRBV6-6|.|TRBJ2-2|TRBD1|15
CASRVSGGNTGELFF
TGTGCCAGCAGAGTGTCAGGGGGGAACACCGGGGAGCTGTTTTTT
>TRBV5-4|.|TRBJ2-1|TRBD2|18
CASSSGGWTSGGYNEQFF
TGTGCCAGCAGCTCCGGGGGATGGACTAGCGGGGGGTACAATGAGCAGTTCTTC
>TRBV5-1|.|TRBJ1-5|TRBD1|16
CASSPNPGTANQPQHF
TGCGCCAGCAGCCCTAACCCAGGGACAGCTAATCAGCCCCAGCATTTT
>TRBV7-2|.|TRBJ1-5|.|14
CASSLAAANQPQHF
TGTGCCAGCAGCCTCGCGGCGGCCAATCAGCCCCAGCATTTT
>TRBV13|many|TRBJ2-2|TRBD1|18
CASSITTQGERNTGELFF
TGTGCCAGCAGCATTACCACCCAGGGGGAGAGAAACACCGGGGAGCTGTTTTTT
>TRBV27|few|TRBJ1-1|TRBD1|13
CASSITGVTEAFF
TGTGCCAGCAGTATCACAGGGGTCACTGAAGCTTTCTTT
>TRBV27|.|TRBJ1-6|TRBD1|15
CASSQRTGVSSPLHF
TGTGCCAGCAGTCAAAGGACAGGGGTGAGTTCACCCCTCCACTTT
>TRBV5-1|.|TRBJ2-7|.|13
CASSLAGVYEQYF
TGCGCCAGCAGCTTGGCCGGGGTCTACGAGCAGTACTTC
>TRBV4-3|.|TRBJ1-2|.|15
CASSQDAGVGYGYTF
TGCGCCAGCAGCCAAGATGCAGGGGTTGGCTATGGCTACACCTTC
>TRBV11-2|.|TRBJ1-1|TRBD1|12
CASSSGGAEAFF
TGTGCCAGCAGCTCAGGGGGTGCTGAAGCTTTCTTT
>TRBV30|few|TRBJ1-5|TRBD1|13
CAWKGQGHQPQHF
TGTGCCTGGAAAGGACAGGGGCATCAGCCCCAGCATTTT
>TRBV4-3|.|TRBJ1-2|TRBD1|15
CASSQEEDRGRGYTF
TGCGCCAGCAGCCAAGAAGAGGACAGGGGGCGTGGCTACACCTTC
>TRBV5-4|few|TRBJ2-5|TRBD2|14
CASSTGLEQETQYF
TGTGCCAGCAGCACCGGACTAGAGCAGGAGACCCAGTACTTC
>TRBV9|.|TRBJ2-7|.|15
CASSVGPVSSYEQYF
TGTGCCAGCAGCGTAGGGCCTGTAAGCTCCTACGAGCAGTACTTC
>TRBV19|.|TRBJ1-3|TRBD1|15
CASSLQGANGNTIYF
TGTGCCAGTTCCTTACAGGGGGCAAATGGAAACACCATATATTTT
>TRBV30|.|TRBJ2-1|.|16
CAVAIMEQNSYNEQFF
TGTGCCGTGGCCATAATGGAACAGAATTCTTACAATGAGCAGTTCTTC
>TRBV7-9|.|TRBJ2-5|.|14
CASSFGGTQETQYF
TGTGCCAGCAGCTTCGGCGGGACGCAAGAGACCCAGTACTTC
>TRBV9|.|TRBJ1-2|.|14
CASSVAGPAYGYTF
TGTGCCAGCAGCGTAGCTGGGCCAGCCTATGGCTACACCTTC
>TRBV11-3|once|TRBJ2-4|TRBD2|16
CASSPGGLAGEGIQYF
TGTGCCAGCAGCCCCGGGGGACTAGCGGGAGAGGGCATTCAGTACTTC
>TRBV5-1|.|TRBJ2-1|TRBD2|15
CASSLTVAGGREQFF
TGCGCCAGCAGCTTGACGGTAGCGGGGGGGCGGGAGCAGTTCTTC
>TRBV4-3|.|TRBJ2-7|TRBD1|16
CASSQDATGASYEQYF
TGCGCCAGCAGCCAAGACGCGACAGGGGCTTCCTACGAGCAGTACTTC
>TRBV6-5|.|TRBJ1-3|.|13
CASLGQTGNTIYF
TGTGCCAGTCTTGGACAGACTGGAAACACCATATATTTT